This TCR beta chain appears in the sequencing data of a study of blood T cell repertoires in COVID-19. Study-level background: Sources were T cells, B-cell-depleted T cells, or PBMCs; the material itself was cDNA or gDNA.

Assay used: immunoSEQ multiplex PCR; TCRdb lists only in-frame clones, some missing. This sample has some 220,000 clones, with approximately 85% found just once. V was trimmed by 0 bases and J by 5 bases, leaving 5 bases between them. This CDR3 is built from 13 residues. Germline values: CDR1 MNHEY, CDR2 SVGEGT. Sequenced input: peripheral blood. The V call is TRBV6-2 or TRBV6-3, the J call TRBJ1-5; D not resolved. The sequence was obtained from a woman in her seventies with COVID-19, enrolled during active disease. The CDR3 region has the DNA TGTGCCAGCAGTTACTCCCGGGATCAGCCCCAGCATTTT. Its protein is CASSYSRDQPQHF.